What follows are 25 T cell receptor beta chains derived from one specimen sequenced in a study of blood T cell repertoires in COVID-19. This table comes from immunoSEQ multiplex PCR, and its TCRdb copy is limited to in-frame clones, with some not included. The table has roughly 190,000 clones, approximately 91% seen once. Specimen: peripheral blood. Receptors originate from a woman between 35 and 50 years old who had recovered from COVID-19.

The chain joins TRBV5-1 to TRBJ2-7, with 9 bases aligning to TRBD1. Germline CDR1 SGHRS, CDR2 YFSETQ. The CDR3 has 16 amino acids. V lost 0 bases and J lost 1; bases outside the gene matches: 5. CDR3 nucleotides: TGCGCCAGCAGCTTGGACCGGGACAGGGCTTCCTACGAGCAGTACTTC. Translating it yields CASSLDRDRASYEQYF.

In nucleotides, the CDR3 is TGTGCCAGCTCACCACCGTCCCAGGGTGAGACCCAGTACTTC. This codes for CASSPPSQGETQYF. This chain connects TRBV18 to TRBJ2-5; a weak D match, TRBD1 (5 bases). The CDR3 extends over 14 amino acids. The V end lost 0 bases, the J end lost 5 bases, and 10 bases lay between the germline ends. Germline CDR1 is KGHSH and CDR2 is LQKENI.

The V and J genes are TRBV11-3 and TRBJ2-1; 7 bases line up with TRBD2. Trimming cost V 4 bases and J 0 bases; bases outside gene matches: 6. The CDR3 length is 16 residues. The germline CDR1 and CDR2 sequences are SGHNT and YENEEA. The CDR3 sequence: CASSSIAGSSYNEQFF. The DNA for the CDR3 is TGTGCCAGCAGCTCAATAGCGGGTAGCTCCTACAATGAGCAGTTCTTC.

This clone was seen a few times. The V and J genes are TRBV5-6 and TRBJ2-7; D not certain. This CDR3 is 13 amino acids long. Looked up from germline, CDR1 is SGHDT and CDR2 is YYEEEE. V lost 0 bases, J lost 2 bases, and 6 bases lay in between. The CDR3 DNA is TGTGCCAGCAGCTTGGCCCAGGCCTACGAGCAGTACTTC. This gives the protein CASSLAQAYEQYF. The complete variable domain, with remaining parts taken from reference TRBV5-6 and TRBJ2-7, reads DAGVTQSPTHLIKTRGQQVTLRCSPKSGHDTVSWYQQALGQGPQFIFQYYEEEERQRGNFPDRFSGHQFPNYSSELNVNALLLGDSALYLCASSLAQAYEQYFGPGTRLTVT.

The chain carries TRBV27 and TRBJ2-7; unclear D gene. V lost 5 bases and J lost 3, with 8 bases in between. Germline CDR1 is MNHEY and CDR2 is SMNVEV (reference sequence). The length of the CDR3 is 12 residues. CDR3 loop: CASSPSYYEQYF. In DNA, the CDR3 is TGTGCCAGCAGTCCGTCGTACTACGAGCAGTACTTC.

The chain couples TRBV12-3 or TRBV12-4 to TRBJ1-2; D unclear. The CDR3 runs to 12 residues. Trimming took 6 bases from V and 4 from J, leaving 9 bases between them. CDR3 sequence: CASRLHGYGYTF. The DNA of the CDR3 is TGTGCCAGCAGATTACACGGCTATGGCTACACCTTC.

This chain connects TRBV28 to TRBJ1-5, with a tentative D call TRBD1 (5 bases). In germline, CDR1 is MDHEN, CDR2 SYDVKM. This CDR3 has 14 residues. V lost 6 bases and J 3 bases, leaving 12 bases between the germline ends. CDR3 coding DNA: TGTGCCAGCAGCCCCGGGGGGTTCAATCAGCCCCAGCATTTT. Amino acids: CASSPGGFNQPQHF.

This chain joins TRBV5-6 and TRBJ1-4, with 10 bases fitting TRBD1. The V gene's germline CDR1 is SGHDT and CDR2 YYEEEE. V lost 0 bases and J lost 8; bases outside the gene matches: 4. The CDR3 extends over 15 amino acids. This chain's CDR3 is CASSLGQGAGEKLFF. The CDR3 nucleotides are TGTGCCAGCAGCTTGGGACAGGGGGCTGGGGAAAAACTGTTTTTT.

This clone was picked up a small number of times. V is TRBV5-1 and J is TRBJ1-2; 9 bases map to TRBD1. From germline, CDR1 is SGHRS and CDR2 YFSETQ. The trim removed 4 bases at V and 13 bases at J, leaving 11 bases unmatched. CDR3 length equals 13 residues. CDR3 DNA sequence: TGCGCCAGCAGCGCGGGAACAGGGGGCTGGGTCACCTTC. Protein: CASSAGTGGWVTF. Full variable domain (outside the CDR3, taken from reference TRBV5-1 and TRBJ1-2): KAGVTQTPRYLIKTRGQQVTLSCSPISGHRSVSWYQQTPGQGLQFLFEYFSETQRNKGNFPGRFSGRQFSNSRSEMNVSTLELGDSALYLCASSAGTGGWVTFGSGTRLTVV.

The chain carries TRBV6-4 and TRBJ2-7; TRBD1 matches 8 bases. The V segment lost 4 bases and the J segment 5 bases; nucleotides outside the gene matches: 7. The CDR3 sequence is 14 residues long. CDR1 and CDR2 from the germline V gene are MRHNA and SNTAGT. The CDR3 DNA reads as TGTGCCAGCAGTGTAACCGGGACAGGCCACGAGCAGTACTTC. It translates to CASSVTGTGHEQYF.

The chain couples TRBV30 to TRBJ1-4; 10 bases are shared with TRBD1. CDR3 size: 12 residues. Germline-derived CDR1 and CDR2 are GTSNPN and SVGIG (reference sequence). Unmatched junction bases numbered 3, after V lost 8 bases and J lost 6 bases. The CDR3 reads CAGTGDYEKLFF. Written as DNA, the CDR3 is TGTGCCGGGACAGGGGATTATGAAAAACTGTTTTTT. The complete variable domain, with remaining parts taken from reference TRBV30 and TRBJ1-4, reads SQTIHQWPATLVQPVGSPLSLECTVEGTSNPNLYWYRQAAGRGLQLLFYSVGIGQISSEVPQNLSASRPQDRQFILSSKKLLLSDSGFYLCAGTGDYEKLFFGSGTQLSVL.

The genes are TRBV6-2 or TRBV6-3 and TRBJ2-7; D ambiguous. With 5 bases removed from V and 1 base from J, the gap between germline ends came to 9 bases. This CDR3 contains 13 residues. In germline, CDR1 is MNHEY, CDR2 SVGEGT. In DNA form, the CDR3 reads TGTGCCAGCAGTACCCTGAGGTCCTACGAGCAGTACTTC. This codes for CASSTLRSYEQYF.

The chain links TRBV5-4 to TRBJ2-7; TRBD1 might be the D (6 bases). Trimming cost V 4 bases and J 0 bases, with 17 bases left between them. Germline CDR1 SGHNT, CDR2 YYREEE (reference sequence). This CDR3 contains 16 residues. The CDR3 protein is CASSLNPGTISYEQYF. The CDR3 DNA reads TGTGCCAGCAGCCTTAACCCCGGGACAATCTCCTACGAGCAGTACTTC.

This chain joins TRBV5-4 and TRBJ1-1; 7 nucleotides line up with TRBD1. The CDR3 spans 15 residues. In germline, CDR1 is SGHNT, CDR2 YYREEE (reference sequence). V lost 4 bases to trimming and J lost 1 base; unmatched junction nucleotides: 7. The CDR3 DNA reads TGTGCCAGCAGCGGACCGGGACAGCCGAACACTGAAGCTTTCTTT. Protein product: CASSGPGQPNTEAFF.

This sequence joins TRBV24-1 and TRBJ2-7; weak D call: TRBD1 (5 bases). This CDR3 spans 13 amino acids. The V gene lost 5 bases and the J gene lost 4 bases, with 11 bases spanning the gap. Germline V CDR1 and CDR2: KGHDR, SFDVKD. The CDR3 here is CATSAGPLYEQYF. In DNA form, the CDR3 reads TGTGCCACCAGTGCAGGGCCACTTTACGAGCAGTACTTC.

The CDR3 is CAWTGNGYTF. The CDR3 nucleotides are TGTGCCTGGACGGGGAATGGCTACACCTTC. The rearrangement links TRBV30 to TRBJ1-2, with D unresolved. Trimming pared 4 bases from V and 6 bases from J, leaving 6 bases between. Germline assignment: CDR1 GTSNPN and CDR2 SVGIG (reference sequence). CDR3 size: 10 residues.

The chain uses TRBV5-1 and TRBJ2-3; a weak D match, TRBD2 (5 bases). Germline CDR1 SGHRS, CDR2 YFSETQ. This CDR3 contains 14 residues. The V gene lost 0 bases and the J gene lost 5 bases, with 10 bases spanning the gap. CDR3 sequence reads: CASSLVLDQDTQYF. Here the CDR3 DNA reads TGCGCCAGCAGCTTGGTACTAGATCAAGATACGCAGTATTTT.

This clone has more than one count but fewer than ten. The chain recombines TRBV6-5 with TRBJ1-1; D might be TRBD1 (6 bases). The germline CDR1 and CDR2 sequences are MNHEY and SVGAGI. V was cut by 10 bases and J by 1 base, with 16 bases left in between. This CDR3 is built from 14 residues. The CDR3 loop reads CATNREGGNTEAFF. CDR3 coding DNA: TGTGCCACGAACAGGGAGGGGGGGAACACTGAAGCTTTCTTT.

V usage is TRBV7-2 and J usage is TRBJ2-3, with D tentatively TRBD2 (6 bases). The CDR3 is made up of 18 amino acids. The germline V gene encodes CDR1 SGHTA and CDR2 FQGNSA. V was cut by 1 base and J by 5 bases, with 22 bases left in between. This chain's CDR3 is CASSLVAVAEGSGDTQYF. As DNA, the CDR3 is TGTGCCAGCAGCTTAGTGGCGGTAGCGGAGGGAAGTGGAGATACGCAGTATTTT.

The genes are TRBV7-8 and TRBJ2-7, with D perhaps matching TRBD2 (6 bases). There are 15 residues in the CDR3. V lost 7 bases and J lost 1, with 17 bases in between. In germline, CDR1 is SGHVS, CDR2 FQNEAQ. CDR3 coding DNA: TGTGCCAGCACCCCTCGCGGAGGGGCGTCCTACGAGCAGTACTTC. Its protein is CASTPRGGASYEQYF.

This clone came up a few times. V is TRBV19 and J is TRBJ2-1, with D possibly TRBD2 on 6 matching bases. The germline V gene has CDR1 LNHDA and CDR2 SQIVND (reference sequence). V was trimmed by 5 bases and J by 8 bases, leaving 16 bases between them. The CDR3 totals 14 residues. The CDR3 reads CASSPPARDYEQFF. The CDR3 region has the DNA TGTGCCAGTAGTCCTCCAGCGCGGGATTATGAGCAGTTCTTC.

This chain connects TRBV5-6 to TRBJ2-7; D uncertain. Germline V gives CDR1 SGHDT, CDR2 YYEEEE. The V gene lost 2 bases and the J gene lost 1 base, with 4 bases spanning the gap. The CDR3 is 12 residues long. The DNA of the CDR3 is TGTGCCAGCAGCTTACGGTCCTACGAGCAGTACTTC. Its translation is CASSLRSYEQYF.

V usage is TRBV7-2 and J usage is TRBJ2-2; 7 nucleotides align to TRBD1. Germline V lookup: CDR1 SGHTA, CDR2 FQGNSA. V shed 3 bases and J 5 bases; nucleotides not matched to a gene: 6. CDR3 size: 15 residues. The CDR3 reads CASSLDRLFTGELFF. In nucleotides, the CDR3 is TGTGCCAGCAGCTTGGACAGGCTTTTTACCGGGGAGCTGTTTTTT.

The chain uses TRBV19 and TRBJ1-2, with TRBD1 matching over 7 bases. Losses at the gene ends were 7 bases for V and 1 base for J; bases not matched to a gene: 6. The CDR3 is 14 residues long. CDR1 and CDR2 from the germline V gene are LNHDA and SQIVND (reference sequence). The CDR3 DNA follows: TGTGCCAGTAAACTCCGGGACAGTAACTATGGCTACACCTTC. This codes for CASKLRDSNYGYTF.

The CDR3 DNA reads TGTGCCACCAGCAGATTAGGACAGGGGGCGGGCAATGAGCAGTTCTTC. It specifies CATSRLGQGAGNEQFF. The rearrangement joins TRBV15 to TRBJ2-1; 11 nucleotides align to TRBD1. CDR1 and CDR2 from the germline V gene are LNHNV and YYDKDF (reference sequence). This CDR3 contains 16 residues. V shed 2 bases and J 6 bases; nucleotides not matched to a gene: 6.